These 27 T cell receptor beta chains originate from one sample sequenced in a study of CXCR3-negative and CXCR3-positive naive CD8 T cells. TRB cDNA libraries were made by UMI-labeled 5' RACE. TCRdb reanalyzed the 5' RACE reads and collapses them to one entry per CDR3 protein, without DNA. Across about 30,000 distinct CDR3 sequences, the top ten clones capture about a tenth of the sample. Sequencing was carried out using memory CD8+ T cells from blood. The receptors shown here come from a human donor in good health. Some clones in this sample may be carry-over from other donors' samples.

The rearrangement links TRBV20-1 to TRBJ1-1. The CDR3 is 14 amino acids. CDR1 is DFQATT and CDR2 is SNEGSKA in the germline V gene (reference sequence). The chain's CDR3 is CSARLGGEVTEAFF.

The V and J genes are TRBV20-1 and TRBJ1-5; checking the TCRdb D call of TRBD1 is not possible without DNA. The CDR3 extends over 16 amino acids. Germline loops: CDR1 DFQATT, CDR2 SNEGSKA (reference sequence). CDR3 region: CSARDRGTGELQPQHF.

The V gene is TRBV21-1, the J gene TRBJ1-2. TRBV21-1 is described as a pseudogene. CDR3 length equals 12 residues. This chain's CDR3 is CARVLTPYRYTF.

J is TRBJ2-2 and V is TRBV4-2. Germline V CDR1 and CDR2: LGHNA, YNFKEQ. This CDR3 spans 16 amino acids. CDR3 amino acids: CASSQWSAGNTGELFF.

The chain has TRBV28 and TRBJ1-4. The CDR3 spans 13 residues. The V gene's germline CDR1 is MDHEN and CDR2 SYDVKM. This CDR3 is CASSFLGYPKLFF.

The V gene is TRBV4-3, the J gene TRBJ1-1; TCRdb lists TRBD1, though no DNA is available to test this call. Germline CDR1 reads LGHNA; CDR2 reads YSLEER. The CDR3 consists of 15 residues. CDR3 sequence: CASSQDSGGDTEAFF.

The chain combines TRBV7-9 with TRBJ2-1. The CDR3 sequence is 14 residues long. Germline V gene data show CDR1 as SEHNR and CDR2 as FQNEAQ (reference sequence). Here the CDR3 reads CASSLIIGYNEQFF.

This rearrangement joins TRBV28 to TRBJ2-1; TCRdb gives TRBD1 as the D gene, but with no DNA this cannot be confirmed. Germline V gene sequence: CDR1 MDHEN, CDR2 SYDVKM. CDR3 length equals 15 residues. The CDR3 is CASSLGTNRDNEQFF.

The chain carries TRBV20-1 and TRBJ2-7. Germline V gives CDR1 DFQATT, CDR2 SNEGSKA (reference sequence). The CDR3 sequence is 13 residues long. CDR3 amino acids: CSARGLGSYEQYF.

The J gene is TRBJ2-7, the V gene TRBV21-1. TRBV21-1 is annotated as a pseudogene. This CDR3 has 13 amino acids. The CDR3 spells CASSKRKGYEQYF.

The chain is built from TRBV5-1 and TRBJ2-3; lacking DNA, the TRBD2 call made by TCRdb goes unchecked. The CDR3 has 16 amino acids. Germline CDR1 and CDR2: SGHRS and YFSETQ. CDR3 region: CASSWGTTSSTDTQYF.

The CDR3 sequence is CSATSGSTDTQYF. V is TRBV29-1 and J is TRBJ2-3; TCRdb reports TRBD2, a call that lacks DNA to check it against. This CDR3 comprises 13 residues. Germline CDR1 SQVTM, CDR2 ANQGSEA.

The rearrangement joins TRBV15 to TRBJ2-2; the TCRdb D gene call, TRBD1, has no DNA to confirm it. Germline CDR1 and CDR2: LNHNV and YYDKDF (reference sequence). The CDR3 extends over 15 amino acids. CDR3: CATSRGTGITGELFF.

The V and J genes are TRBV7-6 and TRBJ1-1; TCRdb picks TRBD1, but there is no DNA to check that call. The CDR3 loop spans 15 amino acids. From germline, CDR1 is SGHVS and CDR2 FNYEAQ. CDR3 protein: CASSLGRGGNTEAFF.

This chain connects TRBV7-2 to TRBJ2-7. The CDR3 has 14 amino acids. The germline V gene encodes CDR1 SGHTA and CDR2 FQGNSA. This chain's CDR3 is CASSPVGRAYEQYF.

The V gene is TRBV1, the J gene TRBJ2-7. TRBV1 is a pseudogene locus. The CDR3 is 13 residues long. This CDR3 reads CTSSQDRYYEQYF.

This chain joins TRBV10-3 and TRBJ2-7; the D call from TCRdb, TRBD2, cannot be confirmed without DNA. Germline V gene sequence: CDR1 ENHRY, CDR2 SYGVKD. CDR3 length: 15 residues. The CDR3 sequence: CAIRAGLKSSYEQYF.

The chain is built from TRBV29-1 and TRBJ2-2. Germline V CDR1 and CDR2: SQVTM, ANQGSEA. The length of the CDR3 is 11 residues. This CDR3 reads CSVKPSGELFF.

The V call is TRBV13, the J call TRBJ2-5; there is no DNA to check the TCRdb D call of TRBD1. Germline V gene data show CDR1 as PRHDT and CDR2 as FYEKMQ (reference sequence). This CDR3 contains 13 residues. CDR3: CARSTRGVETQYF.

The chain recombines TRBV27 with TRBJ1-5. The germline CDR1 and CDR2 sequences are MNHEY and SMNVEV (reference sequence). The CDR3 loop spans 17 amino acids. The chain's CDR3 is CASSLSFGSSSNQPQHF.

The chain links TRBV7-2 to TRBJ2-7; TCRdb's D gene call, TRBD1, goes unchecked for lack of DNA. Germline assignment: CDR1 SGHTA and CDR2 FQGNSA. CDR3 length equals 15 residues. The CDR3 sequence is CASSSPEGALYEQYF.

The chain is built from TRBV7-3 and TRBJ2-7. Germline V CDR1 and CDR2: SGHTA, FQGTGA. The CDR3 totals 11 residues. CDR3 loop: CASRAVREQYF.

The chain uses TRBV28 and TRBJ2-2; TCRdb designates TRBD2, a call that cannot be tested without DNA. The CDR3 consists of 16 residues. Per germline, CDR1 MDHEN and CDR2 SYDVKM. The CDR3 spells CASSFTGTSGAGELFF.

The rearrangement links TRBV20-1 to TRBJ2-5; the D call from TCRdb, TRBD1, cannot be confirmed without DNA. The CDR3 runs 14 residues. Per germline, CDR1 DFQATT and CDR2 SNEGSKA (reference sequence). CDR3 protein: CSANRRGEGETKYF.

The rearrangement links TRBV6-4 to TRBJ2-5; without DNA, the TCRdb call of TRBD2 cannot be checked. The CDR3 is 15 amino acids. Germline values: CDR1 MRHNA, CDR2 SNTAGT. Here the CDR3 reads CASSRTSGGQETQYF.

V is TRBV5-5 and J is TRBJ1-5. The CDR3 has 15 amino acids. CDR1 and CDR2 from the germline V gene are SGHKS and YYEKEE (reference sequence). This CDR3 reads CASSSQYDSNQPQHF.

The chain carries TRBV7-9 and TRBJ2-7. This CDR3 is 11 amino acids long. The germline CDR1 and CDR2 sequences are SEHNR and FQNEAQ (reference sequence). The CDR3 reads CASSSIYEQYF.